This entry is about one T cell receptor (beta chain). The Seattle site enrolled patients during active infection and followed them longitudinally. How the authors handled the data: Estimation of nucleated cell counts was performed using reference gene primer amplification. Using immunoSEQ multiplex PCR, the repertoire was profiled, and TCRdb retains in-frame clones only, with some absent. That table supplies the V and J calls and clone size; D and trimming were determined from the DNA. The table records just over 150,000 clones, roughly 90% of them present only once. The record originates from a study of blood T cell repertoires in COVID-19. About the study: Both acute and convalescent COVID-19 samples were obtained from the United States, Italy and Spain. The cDNA or gDNA used as material had been derived from T cells, B-cell-depleted T cells, or PBMCs.

The CDR3 covers 14 residues. Trimming left V 3 bases short and J 4 bases short, with 10 bases between. The germline CDR1 and CDR2 sequences are SNHLY and FYNNEI. This chain joins TRBV2 and TRBJ2-1; no clear D. Sequenced material: peripheral blood. This clonotype was obtained from a man under 40 with COVID-19, enrolled during active disease. CDR3 in DNA: TGTGCCAGCAGTGATGAGACACCTTACAATGAGCAGTTCTTC. This translates into CASSDETPYNEQFF. Complete variable domain (other parts from reference TRBV2 and TRBJ2-1): EPEVTQTPSHQVTQMGQEVILRCVPISNHLYFYWYRQILGQKVEFLVSFYNNEISEKSEIFDDQFSVERPDGSNFTLKIRSTKLEDSAMYFCASSDETPYNEQFFGPGTRLTVL.